Listed here is a single T cell receptor (beta chain). This sample is drawn from a study of patients and donors after allogeneic stem cell transplantation. This CDR3 region has 16 residues. Germline V gene sequence: CDR1 MDHEN, CDR2 SYDVKM. Trimming pared 7 bases from V and 1 base from J, leaving 17 bases between. TCRdb re-derived calls from the RT-PCR reads in MiXCR, one entry per CDR3 protein. The repertoire consists of about 96,000 distinct CDR3 sequences, with under 50% occurring once and the leading ten covering approximately 60%. Source material: blood, either unsorted or a sorted T cell fraction (not recorded which). This receptor was identified in a human donor who was either an allogeneic HSCT recipient or a stem cell or donor lymphocyte infusion donor (not recorded which). It is not recorded whose cells these are; they may come from a transplant donor. This chain connects TRBV28 to TRBJ1-5, with D maybe TRBD1 (6 bases). Here the CDR3 DNA reads TGTGCCAGCACCTTTAGTGGGGGGCCGAGCAATCAGCCCCAGCATTTT. Translated, it gives CASTFSGGPSNQPQHF. The entire variable domain, with the rest obtained from reference TRBV28 and TRBJ1-5, is as follows: DVKVTQSSRYLVKRTGEKVFLECVQDMDHENMFWYRQDPGLGLRLIYFSYDVKMKEKGDIPEGYSVSREKKERFSLILESASTNQTSMYLCASTFSGGPSNQPQHFGDGTRLSIL.